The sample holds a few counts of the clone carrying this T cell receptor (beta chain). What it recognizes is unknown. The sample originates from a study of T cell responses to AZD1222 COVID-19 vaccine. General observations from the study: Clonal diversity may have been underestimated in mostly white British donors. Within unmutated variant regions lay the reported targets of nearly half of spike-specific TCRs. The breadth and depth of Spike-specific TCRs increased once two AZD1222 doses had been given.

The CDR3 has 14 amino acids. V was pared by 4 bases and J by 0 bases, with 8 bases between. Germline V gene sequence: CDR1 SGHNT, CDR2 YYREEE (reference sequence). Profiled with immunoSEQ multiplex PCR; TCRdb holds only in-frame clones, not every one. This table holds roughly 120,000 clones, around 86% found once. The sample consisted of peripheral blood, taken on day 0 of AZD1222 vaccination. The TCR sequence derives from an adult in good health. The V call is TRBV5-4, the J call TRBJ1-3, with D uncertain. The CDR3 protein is CASSPGGSGNTIYF. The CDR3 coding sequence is TGTGCCAGCAGCCCGGGTGGCTCTGGAAACACCATATATTTT.